These 5 T cell receptor beta chains share one sample of origin, sequenced in a study of T cells in Graves' hyperthyroidism and ophthalmopathy. TCR beta CDR3 regions were amplified from RNA. Initially, a first-round RT-PCR of the TCR CDR3 employed the HTBI primer set. Each CDR3 protein is one row after TCRdb ran MiXCR on the multiplex PCR reads. The sample has hundreds of thousands of distinct CDR3 sequences, less than 20% seen once. Material for sequencing was blood. These receptors came from a woman aged 18-30 years with Graves' hyperthyroidism that later progressed to Graves' ophthalmopathy.

In this sample, this clonotype turned up once. The CDR3 loop reads CASSDETRDRMNTEAFF. For the CDR3, the DNA is TGTGCCAGCAGTGACGAGACCCGGGACAGGATGAACACTGAAGCTTTCTTT. The genes are TRBV2 and TRBJ1-1; the match to TRBD1 covers 8 bases. CDR3 length: 17 residues. V shed 3 bases and J 0 bases; nucleotides not matched to a gene: 9. Germline loops: CDR1 SNHLY, CDR2 FYNNEI.

This clonotype was seen many times. The chain has TRBV10-3 and TRBJ2-7, with 10 bases fitting TRBD1. Unmatched junction bases numbered 0, after V lost 2 bases and J lost 2 bases. CDR3 length: 14 amino acids. Germline values: CDR1 ENHRY, CDR2 SYGVKD. CDR3 nucleotide sequence: TGTGCCATCAGTGAGGGACAGGGGGCCTACGAGCAGTACTTC. This sequence encodes CAISEGQGAYEQYF.

This clonotype was counted a few times. The gene calls are TRBV7-8 and TRBJ1-6; 7 bases agree with TRBD1. V shed 7 bases and J 7 bases; nucleotides not matched to a gene: 7. There are 14 residues in the CDR3. The germline gives CDR1 SGHVS, CDR2 FQNEAQ. CDR3 protein: CASKSRGMNSPLHF. DNA of the CDR3: TGTGCCAGCAAAAGCAGGGGGATGAATTCACCCCTCCACTTT.

CDR3 nucleotides: TGTGCCAGCAGCGTAGTAGCGGGAGTAAATGAGCAGTTCTTC. Translation: CASSVVAGVNEQFF. V usage is TRBV9 and J usage is TRBJ2-1, with 9 bases matching TRBD2. CDR1 is SGDLS and CDR2 is YYNGEE in the germline V gene. The CDR3 loop spans 14 amino acids. V dropped 0 bases and J dropped 7; count of bases not matched to a gene: 2.

There are a few counts of this clonotype. V and J are TRBV20-1 and TRBJ2-3; TRBD1 might be the D (5 bases). The V end lost 3 bases, the J end lost 2 bases, and 21 bases lay between the germline ends. Per germline, CDR1 DFQATT and CDR2 SNEGSKA (reference sequence). The CDR3 covers 17 residues. In DNA, the CDR3 is TGCAGTGCTAGCCTAACAGCTAACGGACAACCCACAGATACGCAGTATTTT. Residues: CSASLTANGQPTDTQYF.